These 30 T cell receptor beta chains were sequenced from one sample in a study of shared clonotypes between healthy human individuals. Generated by immunoSEQ multiplex PCR, the TCRdb table keeps only in-frame clones and is missing some. The data show approximately 2.5 million clones, 80% to 95% seen once. The sample comprised naive CD4+ T cells from PBMCs. This sample's subset: CD45RA+ positively selected. Receptors originate from a man younger than 35 in good health. Some clones in this sample may be carry-over from other donors' samples.

For the CDR3, the DNA is TGTGCCAGCAGCGAGACTAGCGGGATGTACAATGAGCAGTTCTTC. The encoded protein is CASSETSGMYNEQFF. The rearrangement joins TRBV28 to TRBJ2-1; 11 bases map to TRBD2. Germline V CDR1 and CDR2: MDHEN, SYDVKM. Losses at the gene ends were 6 bases for V and 4 bases for J; bases not matched to a gene: 5. The CDR3 extends over 15 amino acids. The complete variable domain, with remaining parts taken from reference TRBV28 and TRBJ2-1, reads DVKVTQSSRYLVKRTGEKVFLECVQDMDHENMFWYRQDPGLGLRLIYFSYDVKMKEKGDIPEGYSVSREKKERFSLILESASTNQTSMYLCASSETSGMYNEQFFGPGTRLTVL.

This clone appeared once. The rearrangement links TRBV5-1 to TRBJ2-4; TRBD1 agrees at 9 bases. J was trimmed by 7 bases and V by 4 bases; bases with no gene match: 6. The CDR3 has 14 amino acids. Germline lookup yields CDR1 SGHRS and CDR2 YFSETQ. In DNA form, the CDR3 reads TGCGCCAGCAGCGCTGGGACAGGGCCTAACATTCAGTACTTC. Translation: CASSAGTGPNIQYF.

V gene TRBV4-2 combines with J gene TRBJ2-7, with 11 bases that match TRBD2. CDR1 LGHNA and CDR2 YNFKEQ come from the germline V gene. Trimming at V came to 3 bases and at J to 2 bases, leaving 3 bases not matched to a gene. This CDR3 spans 15 amino acids. CDR3 in DNA: TGTGCCAGCAGCCAGACTAGCGGGACTCCCTACGAGCAGTACTTC. It yields the protein CASSQTSGTPYEQYF.

The V gene is TRBV27, the J gene TRBJ2-1; 7 bases map to TRBD2. The CDR3 consists of 16 residues. The trim removed 7 bases at V and 3 bases at J, leaving 12 bases unmatched. Germline V lookup: CDR1 MNHEY, CDR2 SMNVEV (reference sequence). The CDR3 spells CASMEYSSGYYNEQFF. The CDR3 DNA follows: TGTGCCAGCATGGAATACTCTAGCGGATACTACAATGAGCAGTTCTTC.

This chain connects TRBV6-6 to TRBJ2-5; 7 bases match TRBD1. Germline trimming cut 6 bases from V and 2 bases from J; bases unmatched to any gene: 3. Germline assignment: CDR1 MNHNY and CDR2 SVGAGI (reference sequence). CDR3 size: 13 residues. The CDR3 loop reads CASRRDRQETQYF. CDR3 nucleotides: TGTGCCAGCAGACGGGACAGACAAGAGACCCAGTACTTC.

V gene TRBV4-2 combines with J gene TRBJ2-5; D is tentatively TRBD1 or TRBD2 (5 bases each). The CDR3 covers 15 residues. Germline assignment: CDR1 LGHNA and CDR2 YNFKEQ. V was trimmed by 2 bases and J by 1 base, leaving 11 bases between them. The CDR3 region is CASSQLGDRQETQYF. The CDR3 DNA is TGTGCCAGCAGCCAATTGGGGGACCGCCAAGAGACCCAGTACTTC.

This clone occurred once. This sequence joins TRBV28 and TRBJ2-7; D might be TRBD2 (6 bases). The CDR3 extends over 16 amino acids. Looked up from germline, CDR1 is MDHEN and CDR2 is SYDVKM. V dropped 0 bases and J dropped 3 bases, with 15 bases sitting between them. CDR3 nucleotide sequence: TGTGCCAGCAGTTTATGGTTGGGACTGACAATCTACGAGCAGTACTTC. It translates to CASSLWLGLTIYEQYF.

In DNA form, the CDR3 reads TGTGCCAGTAGTATTAACTTAACACCTAGCGAGGGCTCCTACAATGAGCAGTTCTTC. It yields the protein CASSINLTPSEGSYNEQFF. This sequence joins TRBV19 and TRBJ2-1, with a possible D match to TRBD2 (6 bases). The CDR3 runs 19 residues. Germline V CDR1 and CDR2: LNHDA, SQIVND (reference sequence). V lost 3 bases to trimming and J lost 0 bases, with 21 bases between them.

The chain has TRBV19 and TRBJ2-3, with D uncertain. The CDR3 runs to 12 residues. CDR1 is LNHDA and CDR2 is SQIVND in the germline V gene (reference sequence). V lost 6 bases, J lost 6 bases, and 10 bases lay in between. The DNA of the CDR3 is TGTGCCAGTAGCCCGACATCCGATACGCAGTATTTT. It specifies CASSPTSDTQYF. Drawing the rest from reference TRBV19 and TRBJ2-3, the complete variable domain is DGGITQSPKYLFRKEGQNVTLSCEQNLNHDAMYWYRQDPGQGLRLIYYSQIVNDFQKGDIAEGYSVSREKKESFPLTVTSAQKNPTAFYLCASSPTSDTQYFGPGTRLTVL.

The chain employs TRBV5-1 and TRBJ2-3; 10 nucleotides line up with TRBD1. The germline gives CDR1 SGHRS, CDR2 YFSETQ. The CDR3 sequence is 16 residues long. Trimming at V came to 0 bases and at J to 3 bases, leaving 4 bases not matched to a gene. CDR3: CASSLVGTGDTDTQYF. The CDR3 DNA is TGCGCCAGCAGCTTGGTGGGGACAGGGGATACAGATACGCAGTATTTT.

This sequence joins TRBV28 and TRBJ2-3, with a possible D match to TRBD2 (5 bases). This CDR3 has 14 residues. Germline lookup yields CDR1 MDHEN and CDR2 SYDVKM. Trimming pared 1 base from V and 9 bases from J, leaving 14 bases between. In nucleotides, the CDR3 is TGTGCCAGCAGTTTATCCATTCCGGGCGGGACGCAGTATTTT. It codes for CASSLSIPGGTQYF.

On this clone itself: Without the conserved terminal phenylalanine or tryptophan, this CDR3 likely stems from a read error. It is unclear where the CDR3 begins or ends on the DNA, so no DNA is shown, and the CDR3 is as TCRdb lists it. CDR3 protein: CASSSFGHSSYTL. This chain links TRBV11-2 with TRBJ2-7; the table's D call, TRBD1, was not checked against the DNA. The CDR3 region is 13 residues in length, termini included. CDR1 and CDR2 (germline): SGHAT, FQNNGV.

About this clone itself: Other DNA sequences in the same sample also yield this CDR3. V usage is TRBV29-1 and J usage is TRBJ1-3, with a tentative D call TRBD1 (6 bases). CDR1 is SQVTM, CDR2 ANQGSEA, per germline. The CDR3 contains 13 residues. The germline V and J ends were trimmed by 2 bases and 1 base, with 6 bases remaining between them. The CDR3 coding sequence is TGCAGCGTTGAAAGGGGGTCTGGAAACACCATATATTTT. Protein: CSVERGSGNTIYF.

The rearrangement links TRBV5-1 to TRBJ2-5; 7 bases line up with TRBD2. The CDR3 contains 16 residues. Germline assignment: CDR1 SGHRS and CDR2 YFSETQ. V gave up 0 bases and J gave up 5 bases; unmatched junction bases: 10. For the CDR3, the DNA is TGCGCCAGCAGCTTGGAGGGGACTACTCTGCCCGAGACCCAGTACTTC. Translating it yields CASSLEGTTLPETQYF.

This clone appeared a single time. Other DNA sequences in this specimen translate into the identical CDR3. This rearrangement joins TRBV5-1 to TRBJ1-2; D is unresolved. V gave up 2 bases and J gave up 1 base, with 9 bases separating them. CDR3 length equals 14 residues. Looked up from germline, CDR1 is SGHRS and CDR2 is YFSETQ. Here the CDR3 reads CASSFEGSNYGYTF. The CDR3 nucleotides are TGCGCCAGCAGCTTTGAGGGAAGTAACTATGGCTACACCTTC.

The V call is TRBV2, the J call TRBJ1-1; unclear D gene. This CDR3 contains 12 residues. V was clipped by 3 bases and J by 10 bases, with 12 bases between them. Germline V gives CDR1 SNHLY, CDR2 FYNNEI. In DNA, the CDR3 is TGTGCCAGCAGTGATTCGGGGTGGGGAGCTTTCTTT. Protein product: CASSDSGWGAFF.

This clone was seen a single time. The chain carries TRBV18 and TRBJ1-5, with 7 bases that match TRBD1. Per germline, CDR1 KGHSH and CDR2 LQKENI. Losses at the gene ends were 5 bases for V and 2 bases for J; bases not matched to a gene: 6. This CDR3 has 15 amino acids. The CDR3, as DNA: TGTGCCAGCTCATTCGACAGGGTAGGCAATCAGCCCCAGCATTTT. This gives the protein CASSFDRVGNQPQHF.

The sample holds one count of this clone. The chain is built from TRBV27 and TRBJ2-1, with D possibly matching TRBD2 (7 bases). Germline V gives CDR1 MNHEY, CDR2 SMNVEV (reference sequence). Trimming removed 6 bases at V and 2 bases at J, with 14 bases between. This CDR3 contains 15 residues. The DNA for the CDR3 is TGTGCCAGCAGCTTTGGGGGGGCTACCTACAATGAGCAGTTCTTC. It specifies CASSFGGATYNEQFF.

This chain links TRBV29-1 with TRBJ1-1, with 9 bases that match TRBD1. V lost 7 bases, J lost 8 bases, and 14 bases stayed unmatched. The germline V gene encodes CDR1 SQVTM and CDR2 ANQGSEA. This CDR3 region has 14 residues. CDR3 DNA sequence: TGCAGCGGGAACCGGGACAGGGTCTATAGGGAAGCTTTCTTT. Amino acid sequence: CSGNRDRVYREAFF.

The V and J genes are TRBV10-3 and TRBJ2-6, with 11 bases lining up with TRBD2. V lost 5 bases to trimming and J lost 1 base; unmatched junction nucleotides: 4. CDR3 length: 17 amino acids. The germline V gene has CDR1 ENHRY and CDR2 SYGVKD. DNA of the CDR3: TGTGCCATCAGTTATGCTAGCGGGGGGTCTGGGGCCAACGTCCTGACTTTC. Amino acid sequence: CAISYASGGSGANVLTF.

This clone was seen more than once but under ten times. The V and J genes are TRBV28 and TRBJ1-1, with no clear D. CDR1 is MDHEN, CDR2 SYDVKM, per germline. The germline V and J ends were trimmed by 6 bases and 10 bases, with 12 bases remaining between them. CDR3 length: 11 residues. The chain's CDR3 is CASSRRDLAFF. The CDR3 nucleotides read TGTGCCAGCAGCCGTCGGGATCTAGCTTTCTTT.

This clone has more than one count but fewer than ten. This same CDR3 is encoded by further DNA sequences in the sample. The chain joins TRBV7-3 to TRBJ2-5; 7 bases align to TRBD1. Per the germline V gene, CDR1 is SGHTA and CDR2 is FQGTGA. Germline trimming cut 4 bases from V and 3 bases from J; bases unmatched to any gene: 2. The CDR3 covers 13 residues. This CDR3 is CASSSGQKETQYF. The DNA of the CDR3 is TGTGCCAGCAGCTCGGGACAGAAAGAGACCCAGTACTTC.

The chain joins TRBV6-1 to TRBJ1-5; a possible D gene is TRBD1 (5 bases). Germline V gene sequence: CDR1 MNHNS, CDR2 SASEGT. CDR3 length: 15 residues. V was trimmed by 4 bases and J by 0 bases, leaving 10 bases between them. In DNA form, the CDR3 reads TGTGCCAGCAGTGGGGGCGGCCTTAGCAATCAGCCCCAGCATTTT. Its protein product is CASSGGGLSNQPQHF.

CDR3 region: CASSQVSGGAYEQYF. CDR3 in DNA: TGTGCCAGCAGCCAAGTATCGGGAGGTGCCTACGAGCAGTACTTC. The chain has TRBV4-2 and TRBJ2-7, with TRBD2 matching 7 bases. There are 15 residues in the CDR3. Germline CDR1 LGHNA, CDR2 YNFKEQ. The trim removed 1 base at V and 2 bases at J, leaving 5 bases unmatched.

CDR3 in DNA: TGTGCCAGCAGCCAATTATCCTCGAACACCGGGGAGCTGTTTTTT. Translating it yields CASSQLSSNTGELFF. The rearrangement uses TRBV4-2 and TRBJ2-2; D ambiguous. Germline values: CDR1 LGHNA, CDR2 YNFKEQ. V was trimmed by 2 bases and J by 0 bases, leaving 7 bases between them. CDR3 size: 15 residues.

CDR3 nucleotides: TGTGCCAGCAGTGAATATCATGAGCAGTTCTTC. Translated, it gives CASSEYHEQFF. V gene TRBV6-1 combines with J gene TRBJ2-1, with no clear D. This CDR3 contains 11 residues. Germline values: CDR1 MNHNS, CDR2 SASEGT. V dropped 2 bases and J dropped 8 bases, with 4 bases sitting between them.

The chain couples TRBV27 to TRBJ1-5, with a possible D match to TRBD1 (5 bases). Germline V lookup: CDR1 MNHEY, CDR2 SMNVEV (reference sequence). CDR3 length equals 14 residues. Trimming pared 8 bases from V and 3 bases from J, leaving 14 bases between. The CDR3 nucleotides are TGTGCCAGCCATGCGTGGGGGATCAATCAGCCCCAGCATTTT. Residues: CASHAWGINQPQHF.

The rearrangement joins TRBV7-7 to TRBJ1-1; D call uncertain. In germline, CDR1 is SSHAT, CDR2 FNYEAQ (reference sequence). V was cut by 5 bases and J by 1 base, with 8 bases left in between. This CDR3 has 13 residues. This CDR3 is CASSRGRNTEAFF. The CDR3 coding sequence is TGTGCCAGCAGCCGCGGGAGGAACACTGAAGCTTTCTTT.

In its sample, this clone was seen once. The chain combines TRBV5-5 with TRBJ1-5; 7 nucleotides line up with TRBD1. Germline trimming cut 4 bases from V and 7 bases from J; bases unmatched to any gene: 5. This CDR3 has 13 amino acids. Germline V gene lookup returns CDR1 SGHKS and CDR2 YYEKEE (reference sequence). The CDR3: CASSPDRVQPQHF. CDR3 bases: TGTGCCAGCAGCCCAGACAGGGTCCAGCCCCAGCATTTT. Variable domain in full (rest from reference TRBV5-5 and TRBJ1-5): DAGVTQSPTHLIKTRGQQVTLRCSPISGHKSVSWYQQVLGQGPQFIFQYYEKEERGRGNFPDRFSARQFPNYSSELNVNALLLGDSALYLCASSPDRVQPQHFGDGTRLSIL.

The chain carries TRBV18 and TRBJ1-4, with 9 bases matching TRBD1. The CDR3 loop spans 15 amino acids. The V gene end was trimmed by 2 bases and the J gene end by 6 bases; junction bases not matched to a gene: 4. The germline V gene has CDR1 KGHSH and CDR2 LQKENI. The CDR3 sequence is CASSPGDRGYEKLFF. The CDR3 region has the DNA TGTGCCAGCTCACCAGGCGACAGGGGGTATGAAAAACTGTTTTTT.